Listed below are T cell receptor beta chains from one sample, sequenced in a study of blood T cell repertoires in COVID-19. Profiled with immunoSEQ multiplex PCR; TCRdb holds only in-frame clones, not every one. This sample has some 220,000 clones, with about four fifths found just once. The specimen was peripheral blood. The origin of the receptors is a woman aged 55-75 years with acute or convalescent COVID-19. The CDR3 runs from the conserved cysteine through the conserved F or W. Some rows mark clone size as missing; the rest say once, few, many or name a class of expanded clone.

>TRBV19|NA
CASSSGRAGYTF
>TRBV5-1|NA
CASSFRQDYNEQFF
>TRBV6-4|few
CASSATLQGHLHF
>TRBV5-1|NA
CASSLAAGSYNEQFF
>TRBV4-2|once
CASSLGQENTEAFF
>TRBV4-2|NA
CASSLGSGGGQETQYF
>TRBV7-2|NA
CASSLGQSTNEKLFF
>TRBV29-1|NA
CSVRDRNTEAFF
>TRBV28|NA
CASSLSGGKNEKLFF
>TRBV3-1/TRBV3-2|NA
CASSQGFRGNYGYTF
>TRBV5-1|NA
CASSLNSWSEQYF
>TRBV5-4|NA
CASSIQDSYNSPLHF
>TRBV30|NA
CAWSAGFNQPQHF
>TRBV5-6|NA
CASSLFASSGNTIYF
>TRBV19|NA
CASSLGGGVGQPQHF